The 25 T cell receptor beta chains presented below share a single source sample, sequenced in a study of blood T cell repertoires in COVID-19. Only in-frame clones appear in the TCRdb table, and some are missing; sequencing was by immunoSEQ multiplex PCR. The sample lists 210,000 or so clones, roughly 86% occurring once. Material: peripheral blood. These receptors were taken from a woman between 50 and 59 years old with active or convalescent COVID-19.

The CDR3 is CASSESGRTEAFF. CDR3 nucleotides: TGTGCCAGCAGTGAATCAGGGAGGACTGAAGCTTTCTTT. The chain recombines TRBV25-1 with TRBJ1-1, with D maybe TRBD1 (5 bases). Trimming pared 1 base from V and 5 bases from J, leaving 8 bases between. CDR3 length equals 13 residues. Per germline, CDR1 MGHDK and CDR2 SYGVNS. The variable domain in full, completed from reference TRBV25-1 and TRBJ1-1, reads EADIYQTPRYLVIGTGKKITLECSQTMGHDKMYWYQQDPGMELHLIHYSYGVNSTEKGDLSSESTVSRIRTEHFPLTLESARPSHTSQYLCASSESGRTEAFFGQGTRLTVV.

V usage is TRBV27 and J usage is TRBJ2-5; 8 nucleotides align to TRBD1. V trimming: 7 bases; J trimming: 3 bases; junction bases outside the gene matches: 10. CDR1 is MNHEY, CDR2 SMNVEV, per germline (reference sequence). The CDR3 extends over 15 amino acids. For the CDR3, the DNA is TGTGCCAGCACCGGACAGGGCACCGGTAAAGAGACCCAGTACTTC. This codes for CASTGQGTGKETQYF.

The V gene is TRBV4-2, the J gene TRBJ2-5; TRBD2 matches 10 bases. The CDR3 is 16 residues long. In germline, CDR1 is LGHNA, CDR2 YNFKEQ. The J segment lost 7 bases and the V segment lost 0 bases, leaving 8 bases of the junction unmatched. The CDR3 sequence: CASSQDRSSGGRTQYF. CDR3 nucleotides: TGTGCCAGCAGCCAAGATAGGAGTAGCGGGGGGAGGACCCAGTACTTC.

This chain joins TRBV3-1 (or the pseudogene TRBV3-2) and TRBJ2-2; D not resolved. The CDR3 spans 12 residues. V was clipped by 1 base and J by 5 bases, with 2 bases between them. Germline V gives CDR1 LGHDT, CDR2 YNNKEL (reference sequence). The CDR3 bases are TGTGCCAGCAGCCAAGTAACCGGGGAGCTGTTTTTT. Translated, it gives CASSQVTGELFF.

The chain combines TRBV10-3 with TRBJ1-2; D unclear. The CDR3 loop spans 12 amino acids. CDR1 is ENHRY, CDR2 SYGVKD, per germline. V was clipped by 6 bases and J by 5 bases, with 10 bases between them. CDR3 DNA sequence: TGTGCCATCAGCCCGGAGAAATATGGCTACACCTTC. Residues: CAISPEKYGYTF.

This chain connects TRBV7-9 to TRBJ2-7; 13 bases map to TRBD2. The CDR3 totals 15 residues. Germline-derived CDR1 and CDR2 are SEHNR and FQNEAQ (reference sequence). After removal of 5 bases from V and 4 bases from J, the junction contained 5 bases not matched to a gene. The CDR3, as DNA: TGTGCCAGCAGCCCCGGGACTAGCGGGGTATACGAGCAGTACGTC. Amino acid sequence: CASSPGTSGVYEQYV.

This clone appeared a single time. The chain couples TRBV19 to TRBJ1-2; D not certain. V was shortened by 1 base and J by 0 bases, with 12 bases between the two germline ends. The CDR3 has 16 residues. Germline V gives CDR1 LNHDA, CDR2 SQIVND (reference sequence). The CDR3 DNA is TGTGCCAGTAGTATAGGGAGGCCATCTCCTAACTATGGCTACACCTTC. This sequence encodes CASSIGRPSPNYGYTF. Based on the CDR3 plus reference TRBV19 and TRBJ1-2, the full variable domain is DGGITQSPKYLFRKEGQNVTLSCEQNLNHDAMYWYRQDPGQGLRLIYYSQIVNDFQKGDIAEGYSVSREKKESFPLTVTSAQKNPTAFYLCASSIGRPSPNYGYTFGSGTRLTVV.

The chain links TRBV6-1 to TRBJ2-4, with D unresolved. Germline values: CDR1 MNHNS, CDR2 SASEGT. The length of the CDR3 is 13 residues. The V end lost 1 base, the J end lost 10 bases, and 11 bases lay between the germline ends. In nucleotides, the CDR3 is TGTGCCAGCAGTGAAGGACTGACCCGGATTCAGTACTTC. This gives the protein CASSEGLTRIQYF.

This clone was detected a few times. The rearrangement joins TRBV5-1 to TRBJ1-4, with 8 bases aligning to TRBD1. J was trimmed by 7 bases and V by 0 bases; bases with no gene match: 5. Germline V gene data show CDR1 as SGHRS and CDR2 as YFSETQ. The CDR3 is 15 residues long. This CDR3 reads CASSLEGTGGEKLFF. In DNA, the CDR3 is TGCGCCAGCAGCTTGGAAGGGACAGGTGGTGAAAAACTGTTTTTT.

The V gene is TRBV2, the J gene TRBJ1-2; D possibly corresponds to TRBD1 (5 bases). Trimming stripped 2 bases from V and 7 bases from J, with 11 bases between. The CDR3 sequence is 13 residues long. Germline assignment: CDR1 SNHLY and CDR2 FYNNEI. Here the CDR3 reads CASSELGDSGYTF. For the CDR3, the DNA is TGTGCCAGCAGTGAATTAGGGGACTCTGGCTACACCTTC.

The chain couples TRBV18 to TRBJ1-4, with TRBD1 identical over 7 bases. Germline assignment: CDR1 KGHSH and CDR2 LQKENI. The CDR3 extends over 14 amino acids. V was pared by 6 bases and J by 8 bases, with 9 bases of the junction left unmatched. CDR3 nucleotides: TGTGCCAGCTCTTCCAGACAGGGTGGGGAAAAACTGTTTTTT. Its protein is CASSSRQGGEKLFF.

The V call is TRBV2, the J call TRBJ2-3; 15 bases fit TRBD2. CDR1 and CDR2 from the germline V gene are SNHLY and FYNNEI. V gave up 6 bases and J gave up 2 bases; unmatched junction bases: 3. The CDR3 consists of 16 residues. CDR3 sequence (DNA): TGTGCCAGCAGGGGACTAGCGGGAGGATTCACAGATACGCAGTATTTT. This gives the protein CASRGLAGGFTDTQYF.

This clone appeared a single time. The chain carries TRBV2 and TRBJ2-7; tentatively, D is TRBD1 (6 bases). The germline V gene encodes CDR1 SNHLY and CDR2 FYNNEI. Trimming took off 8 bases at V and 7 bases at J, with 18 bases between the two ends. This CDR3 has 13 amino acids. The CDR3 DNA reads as TGTGCCAGCTCCCCACAGGGAACTAGGGAGCAGTACTTC. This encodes CASSPQGTREQYF.

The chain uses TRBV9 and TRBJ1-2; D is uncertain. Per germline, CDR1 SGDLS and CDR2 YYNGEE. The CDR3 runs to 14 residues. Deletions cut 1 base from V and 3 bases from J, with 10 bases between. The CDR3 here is CASSVLSGDYGYTF. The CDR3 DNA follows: TGTGCCAGCAGCGTATTGTCCGGGGACTATGGCTACACCTTC.

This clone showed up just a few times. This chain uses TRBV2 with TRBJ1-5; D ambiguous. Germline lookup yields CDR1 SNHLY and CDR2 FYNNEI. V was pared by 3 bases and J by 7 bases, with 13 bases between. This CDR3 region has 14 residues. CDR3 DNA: TGTGCCAGCAGTGATTCCGGGGAAGGGCAGCCCCAGCATTTT. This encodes CASSDSGEGQPQHF.

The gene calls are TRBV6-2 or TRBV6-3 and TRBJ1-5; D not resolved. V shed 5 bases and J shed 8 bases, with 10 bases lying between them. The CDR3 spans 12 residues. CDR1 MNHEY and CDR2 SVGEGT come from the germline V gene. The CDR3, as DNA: TGTGCCAGCAGTCAAGCTATGAAGCCCCAGCATTTT. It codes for CASSQAMKPQHF.

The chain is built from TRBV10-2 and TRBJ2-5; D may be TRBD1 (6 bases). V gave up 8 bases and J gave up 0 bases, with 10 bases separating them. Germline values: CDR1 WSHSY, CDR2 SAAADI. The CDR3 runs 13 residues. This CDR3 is CASEGQNQETQYF. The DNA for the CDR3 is TGCGCCAGCGAGGGACAAAACCAAGAGACCCAGTACTTC.

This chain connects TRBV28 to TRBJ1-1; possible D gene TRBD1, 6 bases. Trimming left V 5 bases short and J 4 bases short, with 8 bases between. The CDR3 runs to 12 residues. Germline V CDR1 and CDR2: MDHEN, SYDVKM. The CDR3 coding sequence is TGTGCCAGCAGTCAACAGGGCACTGAAGCTTTCTTT. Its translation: CASSQQGTEAFF. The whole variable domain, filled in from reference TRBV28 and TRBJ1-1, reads DVKVTQSSRYLVKRTGEKVFLECVQDMDHENMFWYRQDPGLGLRLIYFSYDVKMKEKGDIPEGYSVSREKKERFSLILESASTNQTSMYLCASSQQGTEAFFGQGTRLTVV.

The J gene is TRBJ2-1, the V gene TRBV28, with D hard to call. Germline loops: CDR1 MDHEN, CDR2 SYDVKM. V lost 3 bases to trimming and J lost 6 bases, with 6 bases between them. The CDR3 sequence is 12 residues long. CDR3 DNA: TGTGCCAGCAGTTTGCCCGGCAATGAGCAGTTCTTC. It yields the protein CASSLPGNEQFF.

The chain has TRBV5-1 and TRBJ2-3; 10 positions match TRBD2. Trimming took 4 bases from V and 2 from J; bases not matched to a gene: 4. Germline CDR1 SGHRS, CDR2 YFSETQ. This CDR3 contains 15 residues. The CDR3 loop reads CASSVAGGHTDTQYF. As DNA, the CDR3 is TGCGCCAGCAGCGTAGCGGGGGGCCACACAGATACGCAGTATTTT.

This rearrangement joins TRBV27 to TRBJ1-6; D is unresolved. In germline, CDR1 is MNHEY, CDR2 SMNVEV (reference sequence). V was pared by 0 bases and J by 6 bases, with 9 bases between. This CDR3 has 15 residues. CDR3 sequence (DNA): TGTGCCAGCAGTTTATCGCGAGTCCCTAATTCACCCCTCCACTTT. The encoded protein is CASSLSRVPNSPLHF.

The CDR3, as DNA: TGCGCCAGCAGCTTGGTGGAGGGAAACACCATATATTTT. This encodes CASSLVEGNTIYF. The chain is built from TRBV5-1 and TRBJ1-3, with D unresolved. Germline CDR1 is SGHRS and CDR2 is YFSETQ. The V end lost 0 bases, the J end lost 4 bases, and 5 bases lay between the germline ends. There are 13 residues in the CDR3.

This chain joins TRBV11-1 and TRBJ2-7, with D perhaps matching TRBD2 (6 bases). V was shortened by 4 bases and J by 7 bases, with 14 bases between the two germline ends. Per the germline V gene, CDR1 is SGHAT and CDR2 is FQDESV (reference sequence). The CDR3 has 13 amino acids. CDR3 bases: TGTGCCAGCAGCTCTGCGGGACCGAGGGAGCAGTACTTC. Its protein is CASSSAGPREQYF.

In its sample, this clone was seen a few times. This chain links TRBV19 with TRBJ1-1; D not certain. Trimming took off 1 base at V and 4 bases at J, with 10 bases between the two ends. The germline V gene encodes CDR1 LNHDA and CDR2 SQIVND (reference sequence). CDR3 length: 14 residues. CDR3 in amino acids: CASSIGAGSTEAFF. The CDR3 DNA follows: TGTGCCAGTAGTATAGGGGCGGGGAGCACTGAAGCTTTCTTT.

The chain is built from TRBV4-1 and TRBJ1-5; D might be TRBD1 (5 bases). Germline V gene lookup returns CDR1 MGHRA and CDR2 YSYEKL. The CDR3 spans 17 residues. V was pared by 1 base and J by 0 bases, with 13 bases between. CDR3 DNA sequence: TGCGCCAGCAGCCAAGGGTGGGGGGGGAATAGCAATCAGCCCCAGCATTTT. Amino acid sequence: CASSQGWGGNSNQPQHF.